This paragraph reports one TCR beta chain. Antigen: not known. A much larger clone differs from this one at a single base, so this may be a read error. Next came a second PCR, run for about 6 to 12 cycles, which used a sample-barcoded 5' primer along with a J-beta primer mix. MiXCR was run by TCRdb on the 5' RACE reads, yielding one entry per CDR3 protein. This table holds about 640,000 distinct CDR3 sequences, under 65% found once. These data belong to a study of blood T cells in healthy people across ages. Findings and limits, study-wide: Those diversity estimates obtained from one million T cells were thought to be underestimates. More naive CD4+ cells and higher diversity marked long-lived donors relative to aged donors.

Each individual donor underwent a draw of roughly 10 milliliters of peripheral blood. There were at least 5.5 micrograms of total RNA extracted from every sample. The CDR3 covers 12 residues. Germline CDR1 DFQATT, CDR2 SNEGSKA (reference sequence). Trimming took off 3 bases at V and 2 bases at J, with 6 bases between the two ends. The chain has TRBV20-1 and TRBJ2-3; D is tentatively TRBD1 or TRBD2 (5 bases each). This TCR came from a man aged 55 to 69 in good health. The sequencing sample was made of blood. CDR3 residues: CSASGTTDTQYF. CDR3 in DNA: TGCAGTGCTAGCGGGACCACAGATACGCAGTATTTT.